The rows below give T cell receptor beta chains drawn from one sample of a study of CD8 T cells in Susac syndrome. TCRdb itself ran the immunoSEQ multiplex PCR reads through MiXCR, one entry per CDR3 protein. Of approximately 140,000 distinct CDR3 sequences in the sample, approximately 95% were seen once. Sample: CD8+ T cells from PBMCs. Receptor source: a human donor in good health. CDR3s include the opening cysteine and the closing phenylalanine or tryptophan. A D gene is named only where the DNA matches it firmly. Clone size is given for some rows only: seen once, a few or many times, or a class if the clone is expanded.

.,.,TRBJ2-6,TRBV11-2,CASSLEVWPSGANVLTF,TGTGCCAGCAGCTTAGAGGTGTGGCCCTCTGGGGCCAACGTCCTGACTTTC
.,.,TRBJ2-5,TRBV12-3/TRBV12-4,CASSVSEGTQYF,TGTGCCAGCAGTGTATCTGAGGGGACCCAGTACTTC
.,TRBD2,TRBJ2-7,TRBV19,CASSIGAAGVYEQYF,TGTGCCAGTAGTATAGGAGCCGCGGGAGTCTACGAGCAGTACTTC
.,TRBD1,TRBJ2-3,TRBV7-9,CASSWGYGQGADTQYF,TGTGCCAGCAGCTGGGGATACGGACAGGGAGCAGATACGCAGTATTTT
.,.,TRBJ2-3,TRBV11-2,CASSFKRVRTDTQYF,TGTGCCAGCAGCTTTAAGAGAGTTAGGACAGATACGCAGTATTTT
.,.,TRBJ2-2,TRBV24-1,CATRGPLAGELFF,TGTGCCACCAGGGGTCCTCTCGCCGGGGAGCTGTTTTTT
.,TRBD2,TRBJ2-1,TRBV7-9,CASSSPRMREGNEQFF,TGTGCCAGCAGCTCCCCTAGGATGCGGGAGGGTAATGAGCAGTTCTTC
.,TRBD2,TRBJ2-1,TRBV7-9,CASSPPVAGLPNEQFF,TGTGCCAGCAGCCCGCCGGTAGCGGGGTTACCCAATGAGCAGTTCTTC
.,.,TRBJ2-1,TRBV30,CAWSPTHPEQFF,TGTGCCTGGAGTCCTACCCATCCGGAGCAGTTCTTC
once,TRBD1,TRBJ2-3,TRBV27,CASSSRGSHTQYF,TGTGCCAGCAGTTCCAGGGGGTCCCATACGCAGTATTTT
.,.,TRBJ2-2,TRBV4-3,CASSQDSPGELFF,TGCGCCAGCAGCCAAGATAGTCCCGGGGAGCTGTTTTTT
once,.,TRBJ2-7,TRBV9,CASSVGDYYEQYF,TGTGCCAGCAGCGTGGGCGATTACTACGAGCAGTACTTC